These 2 T cell receptor beta chains share one sample of origin, sequenced in a study of shared clonotypes between healthy human individuals. Selected positively for CCR7 and CD45RO-negative, naive CD8 cells excluded terminally differentiated effector memory CD45RA+ cells. Sequencing used immunoSEQ multiplex PCR; TCRdb keeps in-frame clones, though not all of them. This table has some 1,900,000 clones, about 95% appearing once. Sequenced input: naive CD8+ T cells sorted from blood. The receptors come from a man aged 18 to 29 in good health.

The rearrangement joins TRBV28 to TRBJ1-5; D ambiguous. Germline-derived CDR1 and CDR2 are MDHEN and SYDVKM. Trimming took 6 bases from V and 0 from J, leaving 18 bases between them. This CDR3 has 17 residues. As DNA, the CDR3 is TGTGCCAGCAGCACACTCGCAGAGACATATAGCAATCAGCCCCAGCATTTT. This encodes CASSTLAETYSNQPQHF.

Note on this clone: The junction does not match germline at one end; this may be a read error. The J gene is TRBJ2-7, the V gene TRBV7-7; perhaps TRBD1 as D (6 bases). There are 13 residues in the CDR3. Germline V gene sequence: CDR1 SSHAT, CDR2 FNYEAQ (reference sequence). CDR3 coding DNA: TGTGCTAGCAGCTTATGGCAGGGGTACGAGCAGTACTTC. Translating gives CASSLWQGYEQYF.